One T cell receptor beta chain is described in this entry. What it recognizes is unknown. One junction end does not reproduce the germline sequence, and a read error may be involved. Germline-derived CDR1 and CDR2 are MNHNS and SASEGT. This CDR3 has 15 residues. The data derive from a study of vaccination and CD4 T cells after COVID-19. Scientists ran DNA taken from cultured CD4+ T cells through the Oncomine TCR Beta short-read assay for sequencing. In TCRdb, the PCR reads were re-called with MiXCR into one record per CDR3 protein. The data contain about 24,000 distinct CDR3 sequences, around 60% of them singletons. Noted treatment: roughly 11-day PBMC culture with coronavirus spike peptide pools or control peptides (ViraFEST assay). ViraFEST relied on peptide pools to expand antigen-specific T cells; the TCRs were sequenced afterward. Vaccinated healthy people had never been infected with SARS-CoV-2 before, which was shown by negative nucleocapsid antibodies before and after vaccination.

Sequenced here: CD4+ T cells from blood, cultured in vitro, sampled after SARS-CoV-2 vaccination. The source is a human donor who received a COVID-19 vaccine. This rearrangement joins TRBV6-1 to TRBJ1-1; the D is unclear. CDR3 DNA sequence: TGTGCCAGCAGTGAACGCCAGAGAATGAACACTGAAACTTTCTTT. It encodes CASSERQRMNTETFF.